This is a list of T cell receptor beta chains from one sample in a study of blood T cell repertoires in COVID-19. Some clones are missing from TCRdb's copy, which holds only in-frame ones; the method was immunoSEQ multiplex PCR. The sample carries over 200,000 clones, 85% to 90% recorded once. Sequences were obtained from PBMCs or T cells enriched from blood (not recorded which). The receptors come from a middle-aged man who had recovered from COVID-19. Both conserved end residues are trimmed from each CDR3.

>TRBJ2-2|TRBV6-2/TRBV6-3
ASSHAGKTGELF
>TRBJ2-2|TRBV29-1
SVGETQKGGPGELF
>TRBJ2-5|TRBV18
ASSPTVSFGTAQETQY
>TRBJ1-5|TRBV9
ASSLDGSNQPQH
>TRBJ1-2|TRBV7-9
ASTGDGSRGYT
>TRBJ2-7|TRBV19
ASSTSTGWATYEQY
>TRBJ1-5|TRBV3-1/TRBV3-2
ASSARGSGNQPQH
>TRBJ2-2|TRBV7-2
ASSLELAGVGTGELF
>TRBJ2-1|TRBV6-5
ASSRLAGYNEQF
>TRBJ2-1|TRBV14
ASSPHRDYIYNEQF
>TRBJ2-7|TRBV15
ATSRAGGGVREQY
>TRBJ2-2|TRBV29-1
SVDRLNTGELF
>TRBJ2-3|TRBV15
ATSRDAGLSTDTQY
>TRBJ2-5|TRBV5-1
ASSPRPSTGTFQETQY
>TRBJ1-5|TRBV6-2/TRBV6-3
ASSYLRDSYYLGSNQPQH
>TRBJ2-1|TRBV7-9
ASSPTQGTGGGNEQF